This entry lists 29 T cell receptor beta chains sequenced from one sample in a study of blood T cell repertoires in COVID-19. The method was immunoSEQ multiplex PCR; TCRdb's version includes in-frame clones alone and lacks a portion of them. Of about 150,000 clones detected, roughly 84% appear once; the ten largest clones hold 8.5% to 9%. The material sequenced was peripheral blood. The receptors originated from a man between 25 and 39 years old with COVID-19, enrolled during active disease.

The chain is built from TRBV4-1 and TRBJ2-1; the match to TRBD2 covers 9 bases. The V and J ends lost 3 bases and 5 bases, in that order; junction bases with no gene match: 5. Germline V CDR1 and CDR2: MGHRA, YSYEKL. The CDR3 has 15 amino acids. CDR3 nucleotides: TGCGCCAGCAGCCATCTAGCGGGATCAAACAATGAGCAGTTCTTC. This codes for CASSHLAGSNNEQFF.

The chain is built from TRBV7-9 and TRBJ2-7; the D gene is possibly TRBD1 (5 bases). Germline-derived CDR1 and CDR2 are SEHNR and FQNEAQ (reference sequence). V was clipped by 5 bases and J by 3 bases, with 14 bases between them. This CDR3 contains 14 residues. CDR3 amino acids: CASSRLTADYEQYF. The CDR3 region has the DNA TGTGCCAGCAGCCGATTGACAGCAGACTACGAGCAGTACTTC.

The rearrangement joins TRBV16 to TRBJ1-5; tentatively, D is TRBD1 (5 bases). V shed 1 base and J shed 7 bases, with 17 bases lying between them. The CDR3 is made up of 16 amino acids. Germline-derived CDR1 and CDR2 are KGHSY and FQNENV. The chain's CDR3 is CASSQLTRVGGQPQHF. The CDR3 DNA follows: TGTGCCAGCAGCCAATTGACGCGGGTGGGGGGACAGCCCCAGCATTTT.

The chain has TRBV7-8 and TRBJ2-2; D call uncertain. Germline V gene data show CDR1 as SGHVS and CDR2 as FQNEAQ. The germline V and J ends were trimmed by 5 bases and 6 bases, with 7 bases remaining between them. This CDR3 region has 12 residues. CDR3 in DNA: TGTGCCAGCAGCCCTCGGGCCGGGGAGCTGTTTTTT. Encoded protein: CASSPRAGELFF. Complete variable domain (other parts from reference TRBV7-8 and TRBJ2-2): GAGVSQSPRYKVAKRGQDVALRCDPISGHVSLFWYQQALGQGPEFLTYFQNEAQLDKSGLPSDRFFAERPEGSVSTLKIQRTQQEDSAVYLCASSPRAGELFFGEGSRLTVL.

The J gene is TRBJ2-5, the V gene TRBV2, with D tentatively TRBD1 (5 bases). Germline CDR1 and CDR2: SNHLY and FYNNEI. The CDR3 loop spans 14 amino acids. The ends were cut back, 4 bases at V and 5 bases at J, with 14 bases in the middle. The CDR3 coding sequence is TGTGCCAGCAGTGCGGCGGTAGGGGCCGAGACCCAGTACTTC. Amino acids: CASSAAVGAETQYF.

V and J are TRBV5-6 and TRBJ2-3; 7 bases align to TRBD1. The CDR3 is 15 residues long. V trimming: 5 bases; J trimming: 4 bases; junction bases outside the gene matches: 10. Germline CDR1 is SGHDT and CDR2 is YYEEEE. In nucleotides, the CDR3 is TGTGCCAGCAGTCCAGAGACAGGGCGTTCAGATACGCAGTATTTT. Translating gives CASSPETGRSDTQYF.

This chain links TRBV11-2 with TRBJ1-1; no definite D call. The V end lost 1 base, the J end lost 6 bases, and 6 bases lay between the germline ends. Germline values: CDR1 SGHAT, CDR2 FQNNGV. This CDR3 is built from 12 residues. In DNA, the CDR3 is TGTGCCAGCAGCTTAGGATCGGCTGAAGCTTTCTTT. Amino acid sequence: CASSLGSAEAFF.

This clone was recorded only once. The chain recombines TRBV28 with TRBJ1-1; 8 nucleotides line up with TRBD1. Germline V CDR1 and CDR2: MDHEN, SYDVKM. After removal of 5 bases from V and 0 bases from J, the junction contained 11 bases not matched to a gene. This CDR3 spans 17 amino acids. The CDR3 loop reads CASSPRPGTGMNTEAFF. The CDR3, as DNA: TGTGCCAGCAGTCCGCGTCCCGGGACAGGAATGAACACTGAAGCTTTCTTT.

V is TRBV2 and J is TRBJ1-2; 8 bases are shared with TRBD1. V was pared by 6 bases and J by 9 bases, with 15 bases of the junction left unmatched. This CDR3 contains 15 residues. In germline, CDR1 is SNHLY, CDR2 FYNNEI. The CDR3 coding sequence is TGTGCCAGCAGCCGACAGGGGACTGAACTTAATAGCTACACCTTC. It yields the protein CASSRQGTELNSYTF.

The V gene is TRBV2, the J gene TRBJ1-2; 8 bases map to TRBD1. The trim removed 4 bases at V and 4 bases at J, leaving 5 bases unmatched. In germline, CDR1 is SNHLY, CDR2 FYNNEI. The CDR3 runs 14 residues. CDR3: CASSALGQGYGYTF. The CDR3 DNA reads as TGTGCCAGCAGTGCCCTTGGACAGGGCTATGGCTACACCTTC.

The V call is TRBV4-1, the J call TRBJ1-5, with no clear D. The V end was cut by 2 bases, the J end by 6 bases, with 20 bases between. The CDR3 runs to 17 residues. The V gene's germline CDR1 is MGHRA and CDR2 YSYEKL. In DNA, the CDR3 is TGCGCCAGCAGCCAAAAGCCGGACGTGTATGGGAGTCAGCCCCAGCATTTT. It codes for CASSQKPDVYGSQPQHF.

The V and J genes are TRBV6-1 and TRBJ2-1; 8 bases are shared with TRBD2. Germline V CDR1 and CDR2: MNHNS, SASEGT. This CDR3 contains 16 residues. V was pared by 1 base and J by 6 bases, with 8 bases of the junction left unmatched. The CDR3 region has the DNA TGTGCCAGCAGTGAAGAGGGAGCGGGAGCACTCAATGAGCAGTTCTTC. Translating it yields CASSEEGAGALNEQFF.

The rearrangement uses TRBV5-4 and TRBJ1-3; TRBD1 might be the D (6 bases). The V gene's germline CDR1 is SGHNT and CDR2 YYREEE (reference sequence). The CDR3 spans 13 residues. The V end was cut by 0 bases, the J end by 7 bases, with 8 bases between. This chain's CDR3 is CASSLEQGNTIYF. The CDR3 bases are TGTGCCAGCAGCTTGGAACAGGGCAACACCATATATTTT.

This clone was detected ten times or more. The chain is built from TRBV28 and TRBJ2-1, with D possibly TRBD1 on 5 matching bases. From germline, CDR1 is MDHEN and CDR2 SYDVKM. CDR3 size: 12 residues. Trimming removed 6 bases from V and 6 bases from J, with 9 bases in between. The chain's CDR3 is CASRMTVNEQFF. The CDR3, as DNA: TGTGCCAGCAGAATGACAGTCAATGAGCAGTTCTTC.

This chain links TRBV11-3 with TRBJ2-2, with a weak D call TRBD2 (5 bases). The ends were cut back, 8 bases at V and 1 base at J, with 11 bases in the middle. The CDR3 is 14 residues long. Germline-derived CDR1 and CDR2 are SGHNT and YENEEA. CDR3 in amino acids: CASRGEGNTGELFF. CDR3 sequence (DNA): TGTGCCAGCCGGGGTGAGGGGAACACCGGGGAGCTGTTTTTT.

The chain combines TRBV19 with TRBJ2-3; a weak D match, TRBD2 (6 bases). V dropped 3 bases and J dropped 5 bases, with 12 bases sitting between them. Looked up from germline, CDR1 is LNHDA and CDR2 is SQIVND (reference sequence). The CDR3 loop spans 14 amino acids. CDR3 residues: CASSMSRGRDTQYF. The CDR3, as DNA: TGTGCCAGTAGTATGTCTCGGGGGAGAGATACGCAGTATTTT.

The chain uses TRBV30 and TRBJ2-7, with 8 positions matching TRBD2. The ends lost 3 bases at V and 7 bases at J; junction bases unmatched: 8. The CDR3 spans 13 residues. The germline V gene encodes CDR1 GTSNPN and CDR2 SVGIG (reference sequence). The CDR3 loop reads CAWRRSSGGEQYF. The CDR3 nucleotides read TGTGCCTGGAGGCGGTCCAGCGGGGGTGAGCAGTACTTC.

The V call is TRBV4-1, the J call TRBJ2-7, with a weak D call TRBD1 (6 bases). Deletions cut 4 bases from V and 4 bases from J, with 14 bases between. CDR3 length: 14 residues. Germline CDR1 is MGHRA and CDR2 is YSYEKL. This CDR3 is CASSPSRGQYEQYF. CDR3 bases: TGCGCCAGCAGCCCGAGCCGCGGACAGTACGAGCAGTACTTC.

The V call is TRBV27, the J call TRBJ1-1; no reliable D call. Germline values: CDR1 MNHEY, CDR2 SMNVEV (reference sequence). The V and J ends lost 0 bases and 0 bases respectively, with 5 bases between them. CDR3 length equals 14 residues. The CDR3 DNA is TGTGCCAGCAGTTTATCGCGTGTGAACACTGAAGCTTTCTTT. Amino acid sequence: CASSLSRVNTEAFF.

This chain links TRBV6-5 with TRBJ2-7; 7 nucleotides agree with TRBD2. The CDR3 runs to 14 residues. V dropped 7 bases and J dropped 0; count of bases not matched to a gene: 6. Per the germline V gene, CDR1 is MNHEY and CDR2 is SVGAGI. The CDR3 sequence: CASTASGNSYEQYF. CDR3 DNA: TGTGCCAGCACCGCTAGCGGAAACTCCTACGAGCAGTACTTC.

This clone was observed many times. CDR3 sequence reads: CASGHREAFF. The DNA of the CDR3 is TGTGCCAGTGGACATCGCGAAGCTTTCTTT. This sequence joins TRBV19 and TRBJ1-1; possible D gene TRBD1, 5 bases. The CDR3 length is 10 residues. Per the germline V gene, CDR1 is LNHDA and CDR2 is SQIVND (reference sequence). V lost 8 bases to trimming and J lost 8 bases, with 9 bases between them.

V and J are TRBV10-3 and TRBJ2-3; 7 bases fit TRBD2. Germline loops: CDR1 ENHRY, CDR2 SYGVKD. CDR3 size: 12 residues. V dropped 6 bases and J dropped 4; count of bases not matched to a gene: 1. This CDR3 reads CAISGGSDTQYF. CDR3 DNA sequence: TGTGCCATCAGCGGGGGGTCAGATACGCAGTATTTT.

This clone was seen a few times. This chain links TRBV7-2 with TRBJ2-1; tentative D call: TRBD2 (5 bases). The CDR3 consists of 16 residues. Germline lookup yields CDR1 SGHTA and CDR2 FQGNSA. V was shortened by 5 bases and J by 5 bases, with 19 bases between the two germline ends. Here the CDR3 DNA reads TGTGCCAGCAGCCGCCTTTCGGACTCGCAAAACAATGAGCAGTTCTTC. It translates to CASSRLSDSQNNEQFF.

The chain recombines TRBV24-1 with TRBJ2-7; D is possibly TRBD1 (6 bases). The V gene lost 4 bases and the J gene lost 4 bases, with 16 bases spanning the gap. Germline V gives CDR1 KGHDR, CDR2 SFDVKD. This CDR3 contains 15 residues. Written as DNA, the CDR3 is TGTGCCACCAGTGACGGGACAACTGGGGGATACGAGCAGTACTTC. Its translation is CATSDGTTGGYEQYF.

The chain links TRBV7-3 to TRBJ2-5; D is perhaps TRBD2 (6 bases). In germline, CDR1 is SGHTA, CDR2 FQGTGA. CDR3 length equals 14 residues. Trimming stripped 1 base from V and 3 bases from J, with 9 bases between. CDR3: CASSLRGGKETQYF. The CDR3 nucleotides are TGTGCCAGCAGCTTAAGGGGCGGGAAAGAGACCCAGTACTTC.

This clone was detected a few times. The chain uses TRBV7-2 and TRBJ1-2; D ambiguous. Germline V gene sequence: CDR1 SGHTA, CDR2 FQGNSA. The CDR3 spans 16 residues. With 1 base removed from V and 0 bases from J, the gap between germline ends came to 12 bases. The DNA for the CDR3 is TGTGCCAGCAGCTTAGACGTGTTTTCAGCTAACTATGGCTACACCTTC. Protein: CASSLDVFSANYGYTF.

This clone was seen just once. The chain is built from TRBV7-3 and TRBJ2-3, with a possible D match to TRBD1 (6 bases). The CDR3 runs 14 residues. Trimming removed 5 bases at V and 3 bases at J, with 12 bases between. Germline loops: CDR1 SGHTA, CDR2 FQGTGA. CDR3 in amino acids: CASSQQGGTDTQYF. In DNA, the CDR3 is TGTGCCAGCAGCCAACAGGGTGGGACAGATACGCAGTATTTT.

The chain employs TRBV5-8 and TRBJ1-3, with 7 positions matching TRBD1. Germline values: CDR1 SGHTS, CDR2 YDEGEE. The CDR3 covers 14 residues. V shed 3 bases, J shed 3 bases, and the junction held 3 bases outside the gene matches. In nucleotides, the CDR3 is TGTGCCAGCAGCTCGACAGGGCGTGGAAACACCATATATTTT. Residues: CASSSTGRGNTIYF.

The rearrangement uses TRBV2 and TRBJ2-7, with 12 positions matching TRBD2. Germline V gives CDR1 SNHLY, CDR2 FYNNEI. Losses at the gene ends were 11 bases for V and 3 bases for J; bases not matched to a gene: 5. This CDR3 is built from 13 residues. Here the CDR3 DNA reads TGTGCCTTCCGGACTAGCGGGAACTACGAGCAGTACTTC. Its protein product is CAFRTSGNYEQYF.